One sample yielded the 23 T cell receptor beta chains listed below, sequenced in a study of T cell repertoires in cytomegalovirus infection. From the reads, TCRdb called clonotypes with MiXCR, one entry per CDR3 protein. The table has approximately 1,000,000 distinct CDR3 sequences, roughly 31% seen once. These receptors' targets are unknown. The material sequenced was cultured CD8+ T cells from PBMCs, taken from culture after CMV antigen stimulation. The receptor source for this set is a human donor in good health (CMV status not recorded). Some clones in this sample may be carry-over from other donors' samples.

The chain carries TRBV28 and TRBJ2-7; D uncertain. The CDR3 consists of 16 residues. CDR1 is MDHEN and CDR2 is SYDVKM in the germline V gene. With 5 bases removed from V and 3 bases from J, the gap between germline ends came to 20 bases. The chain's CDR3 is CASSPIAYGRNYEQYV. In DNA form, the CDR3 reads TGTGCCAGCAGTCCAATTGCTTATGGCCGAAACTACGAGCAGTACGTC.

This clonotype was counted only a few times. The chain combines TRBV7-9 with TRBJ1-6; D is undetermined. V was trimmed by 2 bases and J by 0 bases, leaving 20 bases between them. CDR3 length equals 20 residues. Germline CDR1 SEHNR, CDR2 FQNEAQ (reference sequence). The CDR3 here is CASSLISQEFIASYNSPLHF. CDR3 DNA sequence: TGTGCCAGCAGCTTAATCTCCCAGGAATTCATTGCCTCCTATAATTCACCCCTCCACTTT.

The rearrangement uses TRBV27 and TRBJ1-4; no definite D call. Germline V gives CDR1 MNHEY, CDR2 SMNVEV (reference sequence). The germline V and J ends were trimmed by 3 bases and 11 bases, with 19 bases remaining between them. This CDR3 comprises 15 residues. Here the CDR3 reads CASSFIPPSGEKLFF. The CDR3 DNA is TGTGCCAGCAGTTTCATCCCTCCCTCCGGGGAGAAACTGTTTTTT. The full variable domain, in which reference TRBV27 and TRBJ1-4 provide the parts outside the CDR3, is EAQVTQNPRYLITVTGKKLTVTCSQNMNHEYMSWYRQDPGLGLRQIYYSMNVEVTDKGDVPEGYKVSRKEKRNFPLILESPSPNQTSLYFCASSFIPPSGEKLFFGSGTQLSVL.

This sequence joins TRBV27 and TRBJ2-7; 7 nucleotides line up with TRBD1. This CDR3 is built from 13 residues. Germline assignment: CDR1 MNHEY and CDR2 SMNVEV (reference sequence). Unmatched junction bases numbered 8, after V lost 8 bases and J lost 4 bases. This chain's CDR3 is CASATGVGYEQYF. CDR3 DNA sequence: TGTGCCAGCGCCACAGGGGTGGGTTACGAGCAGTACTTC.

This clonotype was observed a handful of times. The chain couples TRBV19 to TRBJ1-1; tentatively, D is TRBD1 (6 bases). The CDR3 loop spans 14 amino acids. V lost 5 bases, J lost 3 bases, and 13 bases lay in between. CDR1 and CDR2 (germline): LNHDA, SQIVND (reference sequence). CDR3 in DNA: TGTGCCAGTAGTGGCGGGGGGCGGGACACTGAAGCTTTCTTT. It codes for CASSGGGRDTEAFF.

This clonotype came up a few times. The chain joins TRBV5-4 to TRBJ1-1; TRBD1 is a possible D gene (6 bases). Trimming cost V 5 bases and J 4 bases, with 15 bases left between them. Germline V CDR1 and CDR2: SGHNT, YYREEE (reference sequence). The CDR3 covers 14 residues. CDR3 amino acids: CASRFGGGSTEAFF. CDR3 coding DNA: TGTGCCAGCAGGTTCGGGGGCGGGAGCACTGAAGCTTTCTTT.

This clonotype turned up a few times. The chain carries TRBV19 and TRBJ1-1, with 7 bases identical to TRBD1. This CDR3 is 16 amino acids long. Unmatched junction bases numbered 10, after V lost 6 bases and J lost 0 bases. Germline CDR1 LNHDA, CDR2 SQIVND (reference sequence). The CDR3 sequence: CASSQVRGRLNTEAFF. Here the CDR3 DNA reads TGTGCCAGTAGCCAAGTAAGGGGGCGTTTGAACACTGAAGCTTTCTTT.

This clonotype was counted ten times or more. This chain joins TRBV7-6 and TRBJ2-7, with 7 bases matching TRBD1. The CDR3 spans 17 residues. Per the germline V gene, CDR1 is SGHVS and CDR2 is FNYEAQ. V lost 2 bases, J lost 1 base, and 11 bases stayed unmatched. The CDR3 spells CASSLYSRTGASYEQYF. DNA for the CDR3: TGTGCCAGCAGCTTATATTCCCGGACAGGAGCTTCCTACGAGCAGTACTTC.

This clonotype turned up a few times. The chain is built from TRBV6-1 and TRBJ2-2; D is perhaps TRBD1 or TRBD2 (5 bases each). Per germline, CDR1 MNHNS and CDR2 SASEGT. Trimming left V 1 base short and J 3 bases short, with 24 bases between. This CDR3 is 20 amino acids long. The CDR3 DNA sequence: TGTGCCAGCAGTGAAGACGGGATCCAGAGCGGAGAAGGGGACACCGGGGAGCTGTTTTTT. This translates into CASSEDGIQSGEGDTGELFF.

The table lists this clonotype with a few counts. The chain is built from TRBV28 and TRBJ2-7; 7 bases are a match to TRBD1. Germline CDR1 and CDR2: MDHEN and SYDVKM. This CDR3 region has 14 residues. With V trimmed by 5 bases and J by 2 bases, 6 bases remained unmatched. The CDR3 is CASSPYRGPYEQYV. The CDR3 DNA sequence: TGTGCCAGCAGTCCTTACAGGGGACCCTACGAGCAGTACGTC.

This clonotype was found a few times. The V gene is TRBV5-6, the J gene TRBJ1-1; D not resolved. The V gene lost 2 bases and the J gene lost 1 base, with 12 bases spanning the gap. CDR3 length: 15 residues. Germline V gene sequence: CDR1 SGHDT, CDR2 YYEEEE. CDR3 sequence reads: CASSFWAGWNTEAFF. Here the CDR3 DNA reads TGTGCCAGCAGCTTTTGGGCAGGTTGGAACACTGAAGCTTTCTTT.

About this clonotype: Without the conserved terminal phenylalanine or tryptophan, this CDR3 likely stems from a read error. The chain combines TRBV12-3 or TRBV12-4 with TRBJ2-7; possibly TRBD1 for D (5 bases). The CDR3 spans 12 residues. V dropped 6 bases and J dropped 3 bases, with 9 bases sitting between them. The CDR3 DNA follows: TGTGCCAGCAGCCATGACAGCTACGAGCAGTACTCC. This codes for CASSHDSYEQYS.

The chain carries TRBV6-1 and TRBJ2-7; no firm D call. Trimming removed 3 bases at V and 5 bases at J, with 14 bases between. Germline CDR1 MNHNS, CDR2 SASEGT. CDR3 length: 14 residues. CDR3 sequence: CASSDESIIDEQYV. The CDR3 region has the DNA TGTGCCAGCAGTGATGAGTCCATAATCGACGAGCAGTACGTC.

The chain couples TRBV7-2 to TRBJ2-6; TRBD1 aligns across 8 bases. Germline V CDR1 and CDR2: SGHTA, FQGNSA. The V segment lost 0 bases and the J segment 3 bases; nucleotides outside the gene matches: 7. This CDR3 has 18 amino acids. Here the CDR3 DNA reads TGTGCCAGCAGCTTAGCCTCTCAGGGGGCGTATGGGGCCAACGTCCTGACTTTC. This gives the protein CASSLASQGAYGANVLTF.

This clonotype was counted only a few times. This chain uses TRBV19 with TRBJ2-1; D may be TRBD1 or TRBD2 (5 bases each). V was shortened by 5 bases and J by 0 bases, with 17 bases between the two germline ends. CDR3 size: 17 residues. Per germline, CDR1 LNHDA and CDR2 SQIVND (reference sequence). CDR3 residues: CASSWDPRAGSYNEQFF. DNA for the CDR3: TGTGCCAGTAGTTGGGACCCCAGGGCTGGCTCCTACAATGAGCAGTTCTTC.

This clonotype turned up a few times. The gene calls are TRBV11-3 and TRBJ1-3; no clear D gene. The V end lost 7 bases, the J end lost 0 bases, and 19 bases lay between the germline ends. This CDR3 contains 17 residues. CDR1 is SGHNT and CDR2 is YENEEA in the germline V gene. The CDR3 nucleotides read TGTGCCAGCATCAACGGACTGCCTGGCGTCTCTGGAAACACCATATATTTT. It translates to CASINGLPGVSGNTIYF. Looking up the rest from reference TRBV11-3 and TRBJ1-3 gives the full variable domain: EAGVVQSPRYKIIEKKQPVAFWCNPISGHNTLYWYLQNLGQGPELLIRYENEEAVDDSQLPKDRFSAERLKGVDSTLKIQPAELGDSAVYLCASINGLPGVSGNTIYFGEGSWLTVV.

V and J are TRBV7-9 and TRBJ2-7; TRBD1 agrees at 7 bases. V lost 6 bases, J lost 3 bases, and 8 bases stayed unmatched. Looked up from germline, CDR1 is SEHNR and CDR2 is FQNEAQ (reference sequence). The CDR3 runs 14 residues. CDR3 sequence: CASSSRGTDYEQYF. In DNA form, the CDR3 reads TGTGCCAGCAGTTCCAGGGGGACCGACTACGAGCAGTACTTC.

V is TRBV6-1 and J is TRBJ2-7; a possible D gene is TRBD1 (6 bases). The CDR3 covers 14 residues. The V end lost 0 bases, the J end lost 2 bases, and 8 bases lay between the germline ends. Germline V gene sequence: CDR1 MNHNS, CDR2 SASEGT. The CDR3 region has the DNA TGTGCCAGCAGTGAAGCGACAGGCCCCTACGAGCAGTACGTC. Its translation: CASSEATGPYEQYV.

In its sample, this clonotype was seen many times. Written as DNA, the CDR3 is TGTGCCAGCAGCTTAGCGCCGCGCGGATTGGAGTACGAGCAGTACGTC. Its protein is CASSLAPRGLEYEQYV. V usage is TRBV7-8 and J usage is TRBJ2-7; no reliable D call. V lost 0 bases and J 4 bases, leaving 16 bases between the germline ends. CDR3 size: 16 residues. CDR1 is SGHVS and CDR2 is FQNEAQ in the germline V gene.

CDR3 amino acids: CASSLGMGHSNYGYTF. Written as DNA, the CDR3 is TGCGCCAGCAGCTTGGGCATGGGGCACAGTAACTATGGCTACACCTTC. The chain recombines TRBV5-1 with TRBJ1-2; weak D call: TRBD1 (5 bases). In germline, CDR1 is SGHRS, CDR2 YFSETQ. The CDR3 covers 16 residues. V shed 0 bases and J shed 1 base, with 13 bases lying between them.

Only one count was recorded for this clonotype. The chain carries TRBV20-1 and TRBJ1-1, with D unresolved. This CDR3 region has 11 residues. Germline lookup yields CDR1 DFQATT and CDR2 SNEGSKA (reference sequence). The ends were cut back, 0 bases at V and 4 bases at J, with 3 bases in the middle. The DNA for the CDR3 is TGCAGTGCTAGAGAATCCACTGAAGCTTTCTTT. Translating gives CSARESTEAFF.

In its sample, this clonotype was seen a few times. The CDR3 DNA is TGTGCTAGTGGTTTGAACTTGGGACTAGCTAAAGAGACCCAGTACTTC. It yields the protein CASGLNLGLAKETQYF. The chain employs TRBV12-5 and TRBJ2-5, with 9 bases that match TRBD2. The CDR3 totals 16 residues. Germline values: CDR1 LGHNT, CDR2 FRNRAP. V trimming: 2 bases; J trimming: 3 bases; junction bases outside the gene matches: 7. Full variable domain (outside the CDR3, taken from reference TRBV12-5 and TRBJ2-5): DARVTQTPRHKVTEMGQEVTMRCQPILGHNTVFWYRQTMMQGLELLAYFRNRAPLDDSGMPKDRFSAEMPDATLATLKIQPSEPRDSAVYFCASGLNLGLAKETQYFGPGTRLLVL.

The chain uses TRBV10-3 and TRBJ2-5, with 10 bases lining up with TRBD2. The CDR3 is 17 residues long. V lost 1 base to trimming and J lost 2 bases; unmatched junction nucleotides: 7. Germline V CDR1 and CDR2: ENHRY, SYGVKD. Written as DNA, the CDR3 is TGTGCCATCAGTGAGTTAGCGGGGGGCCCTCTTCAAGAGACCCAGTACTTC. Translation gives CAISELAGGPLQETQYF.